A single sample gave rise to the 22 T cell receptor beta chains below, sequenced in a study of T cells in Graves' hyperthyroidism and ophthalmopathy (dated by TCRdb to about 2019). The library relied on multiplex PCR. TCRdb lists the instrument as Illumina HiSeq 2000. The TCR beta CDR3 regions were amplified from RNA transcripts. A first-round RT-PCR of the TCR CDR3 used the HTBI primer set with the Qiagen OneStep RT-PCR kit. TCRdb took the public reads, trimmed them with fastp at Q25, ran MiXCR for clone calling and kept in-frame beta chains. Records with the same CDR3 protein are collapsed into one entry carrying the most frequent genes and DNA. This sample is represented by hundreds of thousands of distinct CDR3 sequences; roughly 14% of them were singletons. About 4% of the sample is held by the ten biggest clonotypes. Sequenced material: blood. Receptor source: a woman aged 40 to 50 with Graves' ophthalmopathy.

The sample holds many counts of this clonotype. The rearrangement joins TRBV4-1 to TRBJ1-5; no reliable D call. This CDR3 comprises 14 residues. Germline-derived CDR1 and CDR2 are MGHRA and YSYEKL. V lost 1 base and J lost 9, with 13 bases in between. The CDR3 protein is CASSQATRVLPQHF. The CDR3 nucleotides read TGCGCCAGCAGCCAAGCAACAAGGGTACTGCCCCAGCATTTT.

This clonotype was seen more than once but under ten times. The rearrangement joins TRBV18 to TRBJ2-5; 9 nucleotides align to TRBD2. Germline V CDR1 and CDR2: KGHSH, LQKENI. The trim removed 6 bases at V and 5 bases at J, leaving 4 bases unmatched. CDR3 length: 13 amino acids. DNA of the CDR3: TGTGCCAGCTCGGGAGGACTAGCGGAGACCCAGTACTTC. Translated: CASSGGLAETQYF.

This clonotype has a count of ten or more. The rearrangement uses TRBV6-1 and TRBJ1-1; D gene uncertain. CDR1 and CDR2 (germline): MNHNS, SASEGT. Trimming shortened V by 4 bases and J by 5 bases, and 14 bases separated the two germline ends. CDR3 size: 14 residues. CDR3 DNA: TGTGCCAGCAGTGGTATAGGCTTGGGGACTGAAGCTTTCTTT. This encodes CASSGIGLGTEAFF.

This clonotype was detected many times. The chain couples TRBV6-1 to TRBJ1-2; perhaps TRBD1 as D (5 bases). The CDR3 spans 12 residues. V was cut by 10 bases and J by 3 bases, with 12 bases left in between. Germline V CDR1 and CDR2: MNHNS, SASEGT. This chain's CDR3 is CATWGGDYGYTF. Here the CDR3 DNA reads TGTGCCACCTGGGGGGGGGACTATGGCTACACCTTC.

This clonotype appeared many times. The V call is TRBV4-1, the J call TRBJ2-7; the match to TRBD1 covers 9 bases. The CDR3 spans 15 residues. Per germline, CDR1 MGHRA and CDR2 YSYEKL. Losses at the gene ends were 2 bases for V and 3 bases for J; bases not matched to a gene: 5. DNA for the CDR3: TGCGCCAGCAGCCAACTACTGACAGGGGGCTACGAGCAGTACTTC. It encodes CASSQLLTGGYEQYF.

The table lists this clonotype with many counts. V gene TRBV2 combines with J gene TRBJ2-5; D is unclear. CDR1 is SNHLY, CDR2 FYNNEI, per germline. The CDR3 is 15 amino acids. V shed 7 bases and J shed 1 base, with 16 bases lying between them. The CDR3 nucleotides read TGTGCCAGCATGGTCGGAATCGGGCCCCAAGAGACCCAGTACTTC. Its translation: CASMVGIGPQETQYF.

This clonotype was detected ten times or more. V and J are TRBV15 and TRBJ2-2; D possibly corresponds to TRBD2 (6 bases). CDR1 is LNHNV, CDR2 YYDKDF, per germline (reference sequence). The CDR3 sequence is 16 residues long. The V end lost 0 bases, the J end lost 7 bases, and 15 bases lay between the germline ends. CDR3 in amino acids: CATSRDGRRESGELFF. The CDR3 region has the DNA TGTGCCACCAGCAGAGATGGAAGGCGGGAAAGCGGGGAGCTGTTTTTT.

This chain connects TRBV19 to TRBJ1-1, with TRBD1 identical over 9 bases. The V gene end was trimmed by 6 bases and the J gene end by 0 bases; junction bases not matched to a gene: 11. The CDR3 length is 17 residues. CDR1 is LNHDA and CDR2 is SQIVND in the germline V gene (reference sequence). For the CDR3, the DNA is TGTGCCAGTAGCTCCGGGACAGGGAGAGCCATGAACACTGAAGCTTTCTTT. It specifies CASSSGTGRAMNTEAFF.

Ten or more counts support this clonotype. V gene TRBV11-3 combines with J gene TRBJ2-5; 8 bases fit TRBD1. Germline V lookup: CDR1 SGHNT, CDR2 YENEEA. J lost 4 bases, V lost 0 bases, and 4 bases had no gene match. The CDR3 is 15 residues long. CDR3 sequence reads: CASSLEDRVRETQYF. Here the CDR3 DNA reads TGTGCCAGCAGCTTAGAGGACAGGGTGCGAGAGACCCAGTACTTC.

This clonotype was counted ten times or more. The chain joins TRBV7-2 to TRBJ2-7; 9 positions agree with TRBD1. Looked up from germline, CDR1 is SGHTA and CDR2 is FQGNSA. The junction had 5 bases not matched to a gene; V was cut back by 6 bases and J by 2 bases. The CDR3 sequence is 14 residues long. In nucleotides, the CDR3 is TGTGCCAGCAGTCCCGGGACAGGGCCCTACGAGCAGTACTTC. This translates into CASSPGTGPYEQYF.

This clonotype was counted at least ten times. The chain employs TRBV12-3 or TRBV12-4 and TRBJ2-2; D might be TRBD1 (6 bases). V gave up 7 bases and J gave up 4 bases, with 13 bases separating them. This CDR3 spans 14 amino acids. The CDR3 DNA sequence: TGTGCCAGCATTCCGGGACACACCACCGGGGAGCTGTTTTTT. As protein: CASIPGHTTGELFF.

This clonotype was observed many times. The chain uses TRBV28 and TRBJ1-5; D is undetermined. The V end lost 3 bases, the J end lost 1 base, and 13 bases lay between the germline ends. The CDR3 length is 16 residues. Per the germline V gene, CDR1 is MDHEN and CDR2 is SYDVKM. DNA for the CDR3: TGTGCCAGCAGTTTCCTTGGGCAGCAAAGCAATCAGCCCCAGCATTTT. Translating gives CASSFLGQQSNQPQHF.

The gene calls are TRBV6-1 and TRBJ1-2, with D possibly matching TRBD1 (6 bases). This CDR3 region has 12 residues. Trimming cost V 8 bases and J 5 bases, with 12 bases left between them. CDR1 is MNHNS and CDR2 is SASEGT in the germline V gene. The CDR3 nucleotides are TGTGCCAGCTGGGGGAGGGGGTATGGCTACACCTTC. Translated: CASWGRGYGYTF.

The chain uses TRBV11-2 and TRBJ2-3; 15 bases match TRBD2. The CDR3 has 16 amino acids. V was clipped by 4 bases and J by 5 bases; unmatched bases: 4. Germline V gives CDR1 SGHAT, CDR2 FQNNGV. The CDR3 loop is CASSSGLAGGLDTQYF. In DNA, the CDR3 is TGTGCCAGCAGCTCTGGACTAGCGGGAGGGTTAGATACGCAGTATTTT.

The sample holds many counts of this clonotype. The chain links TRBV29-1 to TRBJ2-5; D possibly uses TRBD1 or TRBD2 (5 bases each). Between the trimmed V and J ends, which lost 1 base and 7 bases, there was a span of 10 bases. Germline V CDR1 and CDR2: SQVTM, ANQGSEA. CDR3 length: 12 amino acids. This CDR3 is CSVEGGSGTQYF. The CDR3 bases are TGCAGCGTTGAAGGGGGGAGTGGGACCCAGTACTTC.

This clonotype was detected ten times or more. The rearrangement joins TRBV7-9 to TRBJ1-3; maybe TRBD1 (6 bases). Germline assignment: CDR1 SEHNR and CDR2 FQNEAQ (reference sequence). This CDR3 region has 14 residues. V lost 5 bases to trimming and J lost 2 bases, with 10 bases between them. The CDR3 DNA reads TGTGCCAGCAGCCCCGGACAGCCTGGAAACACCATATATTTT. Translation gives CASSPGQPGNTIYF.

This chain connects TRBV14 to TRBJ1-2; possibly TRBD1 for D (5 bases). This CDR3 is built from 15 residues. The germline V and J ends were trimmed by 0 bases and 4 bases, with 12 bases remaining between them. The germline CDR1 and CDR2 sequences are SGHDN and FVKESK. The CDR3 loop reads CASSQDRMGVYGYTF. The CDR3 DNA sequence: TGTGCCAGCAGCCAAGATCGGATGGGGGTCTATGGCTACACCTTC.

This clonotype was picked up many times. J is TRBJ1-2 and V is TRBV11-1; the D is unclear. Per the germline V gene, CDR1 is SGHAT and CDR2 is FQDESV (reference sequence). The CDR3 runs to 17 residues. Trimming took 5 bases from V and 0 from J, leaving 19 bases between them. Here the CDR3 DNA reads TGTGCCAGCAGCCCGGCCGCAAGGCAGCCCACTAACTATGGCTACACCTTC. Its protein is CASSPAARQPTNYGYTF.

This clonotype was counted ten times or more. This chain links TRBV20-1 with TRBJ1-1; 7 bases fit TRBD1. Germline V lookup: CDR1 DFQATT, CDR2 SNEGSKA (reference sequence). The CDR3 has 15 amino acids. The J segment lost 3 bases and the V segment lost 2 bases, leaving 9 bases of the junction unmatched. The CDR3 spells CSARSFRDSYTEAFF. In DNA form, the CDR3 reads TGCAGTGCTAGATCCTTCCGGGACAGCTACACTGAAGCTTTCTTT.

The rearrangement joins TRBV20-1 to TRBJ2-7; the D gene is possibly TRBD1 (5 bases). V was shortened by 5 bases and J by 2 bases, with 13 bases between the two germline ends. There are 13 residues in the CDR3. Germline V lookup: CDR1 DFQATT, CDR2 SNEGSKA (reference sequence). The CDR3 bases are TGCAGTGCTGCAAAAGACAGTCCCTACGAGCAGTACTTC. Protein product: CSAAKDSPYEQYF.

Ten or more counts support this clonotype. In nucleotides, the CDR3 is TGTGCCAGTAGTACTAGGGGACAGGGCACTGAAGCTTTCTTT. Translating gives CASSTRGQGTEAFF. The chain carries TRBV19 and TRBJ1-1; TRBD1 aligns across 9 bases. The germline CDR1 and CDR2 sequences are LNHDA and SQIVND (reference sequence). The CDR3 is 14 amino acids. V gave up 4 bases and J gave up 4 bases; unmatched junction bases: 4.

In its sample, this clonotype was seen many times. The V and J genes are TRBV2 and TRBJ1-6; possibly TRBD1 for D (5 bases). V gave up 11 bases and J gave up 4 bases, with 12 bases separating them. The CDR3 totals 13 residues. Germline CDR1 and CDR2: SNHLY and FYNNEI. The chain's CDR3 is CAANRGYNSPLHF. CDR3 sequence (DNA): TGTGCCGCGAACCGGGGGTATAATTCACCCCTCCACTTT.